The present TCR beta chain was sequenced within a study of blood T cell repertoires in COVID-19 (TCRdb year 2020). The study in broad terms: Samples covering the acute and convalescent phases of COVID-19 were provided by collaborators in the United States, Italy and Spain. The material from the prospective study consisted of cDNA or gDNA derived from T cells, B-cell-depleted T cells, or PBMCs. Deeply sampled blood TCRbeta repertoires from subjects exposed to, actively infected with, or recovered from COVID-19 were included in the dataset. The repertoires were made available in a free public database intended to serve as a resource for research on the immune response to SARS-CoV-2. The samples were drawn from two sources: the first 160 participants of the ongoing ImmuneRACE study, and 950 to 1,500 subjects contributed by 6 global collaborators. Nearly every sample came with metadata listing a de-identified subject ID, COVID-19 status, age in years and sex. Where HLA class I and class II types were available, the types were taken from metadata supplied by the sample provider, not from assay-based typing. General findings and caveats noted by the study authors: Clinical and demographic metadata were provided uncurated, with the amount varying by source and participant.

The immunoSEQ Assay, a bias-controlled multiplex PCR, was used to amplify TCRbeta CDR3 regions from genomic DNA. Under the source paper's analysis protocol: Nucleated cell counts per sample were estimated from amplification of reference gene primers within the assay. To quantify the absolute abundance of each unique TCRbeta CDR3 rearrangement, sequence reads were collapsed and filtered. Productive Simpson clonality was computed per sample as the square root of Simpson's diversity index over productive rearrangements. Entries here come from immuneACCESS through TCRdb and include only in-frame sequences with V and J called. Some clones fail to appear in such tables; in the studies checked, an unresolved V gene covers under half of the shortfall, and the cause of the remainder is unknown. V and J calls and clone size are copied from that table; D and trimming were computed from the DNA. The sample table records some 200,000 clones; roughly 90% of these occur just once. The ten biggest clones cover roughly 1.7% of the sample.

Each collaborating institution followed its own protocols to collect whole blood in K2EDTA tubes. For TCRbeta analysis, collaborators shipped samples as frozen whole blood, isolated PBMCs, or DNA extracted from either of those sample types. As encoded in the germline V gene, CDR1 is SNHLY while CDR2 is FYNNEI. The CDR3 runs 13 amino acids, cysteine and phenylalanine included. Just CDR3 DNA is preserved here, 39 bases in frame from base 1. Relative to germline, V is 6 bases shorter and J is 6 bases shorter, with 14 bases between their ends. A remark on this clone: What antigen it recognizes has not been identified. Base qualities are missing; no much larger clone stands one base away.

The sequenced sample was peripheral blood. This chain joins TRBV2 to TRBJ2-5; TRBD2 might be the D gene, on 5 matching bases. This TCR was sampled from a man in his 70s with acute or convalescent COVID-19. The sequenced DNA is TGTGCCAGCAGCTTGACTACTACTCAGACCCAGTACTTC. Its protein is CASSLTTTQTQYF.